This entry lists 2 T cell receptor beta chains sequenced from one sample in a study of control samples from healthy donors and cancer patients. The data were produced by immunoSEQ multiplex PCR, yet TCRdb's version contains in-frame clones alone and is incomplete. The sample consists of 90,000 or so clones, about 85% of them appearing once. The material sequenced was blood. The source is a woman in her 70s in good health.

Only a few counts were recorded for this clone. The chain is built from TRBV7-2 and TRBJ2-1; 7 positions agree with TRBD1. This CDR3 has 15 residues. J was trimmed by 5 bases and V by 3 bases; bases with no gene match: 7. CDR1 is SGHTA and CDR2 is FQGNSA in the germline V gene. CDR3 sequence: CASSFQGQFNNEQFF. The CDR3 DNA sequence: TGTGCCAGCAGCTTCCAGGGACAGTTTAACAATGAGCAGTTCTTC.

This chain uses TRBV11-2 with TRBJ2-3; D unclear. Germline values: CDR1 SGHAT, CDR2 FQNNGV. Trimming left V 1 base short and J 6 bases short, with 2 bases between. The CDR3 is 11 amino acids. The CDR3 sequence: CASSLGDTQYF. For the CDR3, the DNA is TGTGCCAGCAGCTTAGGGGATACGCAGTATTTT.